The 21 T cell receptor beta chains listed next were all sequenced from one sample in a study of shared clonotypes between healthy human individuals. CD8 cells regarded as naive lacked CD45RO, were positively chosen for CCR7, and omitted terminally differentiated effector memory CD45RA+ cells. The data were produced by immunoSEQ multiplex PCR, yet TCRdb's version contains in-frame clones alone and is incomplete. The table shows roughly 570,000 clones, with roughly 98% occurring only once. The sequencing input was naive CD8+ T cells sorted from blood. These receptors all come from a man aged 25-45 years in good health.

The gene calls are TRBV7-9 and TRBJ2-1; 9 bases align to TRBD2. CDR1 and CDR2 (germline): SEHNR, FQNEAQ (reference sequence). With 4 bases clipped from V and 6 bases from J, the junction kept 19 bases outside the gene matches. This CDR3 has 19 amino acids. The CDR3 bases are TGTGCCAGCAGCTCCCCTGCAGTCGGTAGCGGGAGTAAAGGCAATGAGCAGTTCTTC. This translates into CASSSPAVGSGSKGNEQFF.

This chain joins TRBV9 and TRBJ2-7; D is ambiguous. Germline CDR1 is SGDLS and CDR2 is YYNGEE. Deletions cut 3 bases from V and 6 bases from J, with 13 bases between. The CDR3 is made up of 13 amino acids. This CDR3 is CASSEGWTGEQYF. The CDR3, as DNA: TGTGCCAGCAGCGAGGGTTGGACGGGCGAGCAGTACTTC.

This clone occurred once. This sequence joins TRBV11-2 and TRBJ2-7, with a weak D call TRBD1 (5 bases). The CDR3 sequence is 13 residues long. Germline V gene data show CDR1 as SGHAT and CDR2 as FQNNGV. V gave up 6 bases and J gave up 3 bases, with 12 bases separating them. CDR3 sequence (DNA): TGTGCCAGCAGTTCCGACAGCGTCTACGAGCAGTACTTC. It yields the protein CASSSDSVYEQYF.

This chain connects TRBV12-5 to TRBJ2-2, with 7 positions matching TRBD1. There are 17 residues in the CDR3. Germline V gene sequence: CDR1 LGHNT, CDR2 FRNRAP. V trimming: 4 bases; J trimming: 0 bases; junction bases outside the gene matches: 8. The CDR3 DNA reads TGTGCTAGTGGTTCCCCACGACAGGGCTCGAACACCGGGGAGCTGTTTTTT. Protein: CASGSPRQGSNTGELFF.

CDR3 region: CASSGGARPLIEQFF. CDR3 bases: TGTGCCAGCAGCGGAGGCGCCAGGCCCCTGATTGAGCAGTTCTTC. The J gene is TRBJ2-1, the V gene TRBV9; no definite D call. The ends were cut back, 3 bases at V and 9 bases at J, with 19 bases in the middle. Germline values: CDR1 SGDLS, CDR2 YYNGEE. The CDR3 extends over 15 amino acids.

The rearrangement links TRBV28 to TRBJ1-2; possibly TRBD1 for D (5 bases). The CDR3 spans 17 residues. The germline V and J ends were trimmed by 1 base and 3 bases, with 18 bases remaining between them. CDR1 MDHEN and CDR2 SYDVKM come from the germline V gene. The CDR3 sequence: CASSLSPFSGSYYGYTF. For the CDR3, the DNA is TGTGCCAGCAGTTTATCCCCTTTTTCAGGGTCGTACTATGGCTACACCTTC.

J is TRBJ2-1 and V is TRBV7-3; 16 nucleotides agree with TRBD2. J gave up 8 bases and V 5 bases, and 6 bases lay outside the gene matches. The CDR3 contains 16 residues. CDR1 and CDR2 from the germline V gene are SGHTA and FQGTGA. The CDR3 is CASSLPGTSGRDEQFF. DNA for the CDR3: TGTGCCAGCAGCCTCCCTGGGACTAGCGGGAGGGATGAGCAGTTCTTC.

The chain combines TRBV4-1 with TRBJ2-7; the D gene could be TRBD1 or TRBD2 (5 bases each). V lost 0 bases, J lost 3 bases, and 9 bases lay in between. Germline V gene lookup returns CDR1 MGHRA and CDR2 YSYEKL. The CDR3 is made up of 14 amino acids. CDR3: CASSQEWGYYEQYF. The CDR3 DNA sequence: TGCGCCAGCAGCCAAGAGTGGGGGTACTACGAGCAGTACTTC.

This chain uses TRBV5-1 with TRBJ2-1, with 7 nucleotides matching TRBD1. CDR3 length: 17 amino acids. Germline V CDR1 and CDR2: SGHRS, YFSETQ. J gave up 5 bases and V 1 base, and 12 bases lay outside the gene matches. CDR3 nucleotides: TGCGCCAGCAGCTTGTTGGTCCAGGGGGAACCCCACAATGAGCAGTTCTTC. Protein sequence: CASSLLVQGEPHNEQFF.

The chain combines TRBV7-6 with TRBJ2-7, with TRBD2 matching 11 bases. J gave up 3 bases and V 2 bases, and 6 bases lay outside the gene matches. This CDR3 has 16 amino acids. Looked up from germline, CDR1 is SGHVS and CDR2 is FNYEAQ. The CDR3 region is CASSLSLAGGNYEQYF. The CDR3 DNA is TGTGCCAGCAGCTTAAGCCTAGCGGGAGGAAACTACGAGCAGTACTTC.

For this clone: Other nucleotide sequences in the sample specify the same CDR3. The chain combines TRBV10-3 with TRBJ2-7; D may correspond to TRBD1 or TRBD2 (6 bases each). V lost 0 bases and J 4 bases, leaving 7 bases between the germline ends. CDR3 length: 13 amino acids. The germline gives CDR1 ENHRY, CDR2 SYGVKD. The DNA for the CDR3 is TGTGCCATCAGTGAGTCAGGGGGGTACGAGCAGTACTTC. Translated, it gives CAISESGGYEQYF.

The chain employs TRBV5-4 and TRBJ2-1; TRBD2 might be the D (5 bases). This CDR3 has 15 amino acids. Germline V lookup: CDR1 SGHNT, CDR2 YYREEE (reference sequence). V dropped 7 bases and J dropped 0 bases, with 14 bases sitting between them. DNA of the CDR3: TGTGCCAGCGTGGAGGACTTTAGCTCCTACAATGAGCAGTTCTTC. This encodes CASVEDFSSYNEQFF.

The chain employs TRBV4-1 and TRBJ2-2, with a possible D match to TRBD2 (6 bases). The CDR3 runs 16 residues. Germline V CDR1 and CDR2: MGHRA, YSYEKL. V gave up 1 base and J gave up 6 bases, with 15 bases separating them. The CDR3, as DNA: TGCGCCAGCAGCCAAGGTCCCGGGAGAAGACCCGGGGAGCTGTTTTTT. As protein: CASSQGPGRRPGELFF.

The rearrangement links TRBV5-5 to TRBJ2-2; TRBD1 matches at 7 bases. The germline V gene has CDR1 SGHKS and CDR2 YYEKEE (reference sequence). After removal of 2 bases from V and 7 bases from J, the junction contained 11 bases not matched to a gene. The CDR3 has 16 amino acids. The CDR3 nucleotides are TGTGCCAGCAGCTTATTGACAGGGCGAAGTGGCGGGGAGCTGTTTTTT. Protein sequence: CASSLLTGRSGGELFF.

This clone was found a few times. The V call is TRBV25-1, the J call TRBJ2-1, with D possibly matching TRBD1 (5 bases). The V gene lost 1 base and the J gene lost 2 bases, with 9 bases spanning the gap. Per germline, CDR1 MGHDK and CDR2 SYGVNS. The CDR3 runs 15 residues. The CDR3, as DNA: TGTGCCAGCAGTGAATTTGGGGCGGCCTACAATGAGCAGTTCTTC. This gives the protein CASSEFGAAYNEQFF.

The chain recombines TRBV7-6 with TRBJ1-4, with D tentatively TRBD1 (6 bases). CDR3 size: 16 residues. V was cut by 5 bases and J by 2 bases, with 15 bases left in between. CDR1 and CDR2 from the germline V gene are SGHVS and FNYEAQ. The CDR3 is CASSRGGGRTNEKLFF. CDR3 in DNA: TGTGCCAGCAGCCGGGGCGGGGGGCGGACTAATGAAAAACTGTTTTTT.

The chain is built from TRBV5-4 and TRBJ2-3; perhaps TRBD2 as D (6 bases). Germline CDR1 reads SGHNT; CDR2 reads YYREEE (reference sequence). This CDR3 has 16 residues. V was clipped by 3 bases and J by 6 bases, with 20 bases between them. As DNA, the CDR3 is TGTGCCAGCAGCTCTCGGAGGAGGGGTCATTTTGATACGCAGTATTTT. Translating gives CASSSRRRGHFDTQYF.

This chain links TRBV9 with TRBJ2-7, with 9 positions matching TRBD2. Germline values: CDR1 SGDLS, CDR2 YYNGEE. V gave up 0 bases and J gave up 7 bases; unmatched junction bases: 11. The CDR3 is 16 residues long. As DNA, the CDR3 is TGTGCCAGCAGCGTAGGGCGGGAGGGCCGATATCAAGAGCAGTACTTC. Translating gives CASSVGREGRYQEQYF.

This chain uses TRBV4-3 with TRBJ2-1; TRBD2 matches at 8 bases. This CDR3 is built from 16 residues. The V gene end was trimmed by 3 bases and the J gene end by 5 bases; junction bases not matched to a gene: 9. Germline loops: CDR1 LGHNA, CDR2 YSLEER. The CDR3 sequence is CASSHGGGRSDNEQFF. CDR3 nucleotide sequence: TGCGCCAGCAGCCATGGCGGGGGGAGGTCGGACAATGAGCAGTTCTTC.

The gene calls are TRBV6-5 and TRBJ1-2, with 10 bases aligning to TRBD1. The V gene end was trimmed by 6 bases and the J gene end by 5 bases; junction bases not matched to a gene: 6. The CDR3 length is 14 residues. CDR1 is MNHEY and CDR2 is SVGAGI in the germline V gene. The chain's CDR3 is CASRNGQGVYGYTF. The CDR3 nucleotides are TGTGCCAGCAGAAACGGACAGGGGGTTTATGGCTACACCTTC.

V gene TRBV4-1 combines with J gene TRBJ2-2; a possible D gene is TRBD1 (6 bases). V was trimmed by 1 base and J by 6 bases, leaving 12 bases between them. Germline values: CDR1 MGHRA, CDR2 YSYEKL. The CDR3 contains 15 residues. Written as DNA, the CDR3 is TGCGCCAGCAGCCAAGTCGGCAGGGGATCCGGGGAGCTGTTTTTT. Translation: CASSQVGRGSGELFF.